Below, 28 T cell receptor beta chains from the same sample are listed, as sequenced in a study of T cells after yellow fever vaccination. TCRdb reprocessed the 5' RACE reads via MiXCR and lists one record per CDR3 protein. The sample has roughly 99,000 distinct CDR3 sequences; around 5.5% are singletons. Source: CD8+ T cells sorted from PBMCs, taken 10 days after the yellow fever booster vaccination. The receptors come from a man between 18 and 29 years old who received the YFV17D yellow fever vaccine.

V gene TRBV6-1 combines with J gene TRBJ1-2; TRBD1 aligns across 8 bases. J gave up 2 bases and V 6 bases, and 8 bases lay outside the gene matches. The CDR3 covers 15 residues. Germline CDR1 and CDR2: MNHNS and SASEGT. This chain's CDR3 is CASSRTGKINYGYTF. The CDR3, as DNA: TGTGCCAGCAGCAGGACAGGGAAGATAAACTATGGCTACACCTTC.

The sample holds a few counts of this clonotype. The chain couples TRBV11-2 to TRBJ2-5; D not resolved. CDR3 length equals 16 residues. CDR1 and CDR2 (germline): SGHAT, FQNNGV. V lost 4 bases, J lost 2 bases, and 17 bases lay in between. CDR3 sequence reads: CASSSSWAETQETQYF. Written as DNA, the CDR3 is TGTGCCAGCAGCTCAAGTTGGGCGGAAACACAAGAGACCCAGTACTTC.

This clonotype was recorded a few times. The rearrangement uses TRBV11-2 and TRBJ2-1; no reliable D call. The CDR3 loop spans 15 amino acids. The V gene's germline CDR1 is SGHAT and CDR2 FQNNGV. V lost 8 bases, J lost 5 bases, and 19 bases lay in between. The DNA of the CDR3 is TGTGCCAGCCTCTTTCATGCATCCCGGCACAATGAGCAGTTCTTC. Translation gives CASLFHASRHNEQFF.

This clonotype has just a few counts. The rearrangement joins TRBV7-2 to TRBJ2-3; no clear D gene. The V end was cut by 7 bases, the J end by 3 bases, with 11 bases between. CDR3 length: 13 residues. Per the germline V gene, CDR1 is SGHTA and CDR2 is FQGNSA. The CDR3 is CASKTGRTDTQYF. DNA for the CDR3: TGTGCCAGCAAAACCGGAAGGACAGATACGCAGTATTTT.

This clonotype was seen ten or more times. This chain uses TRBV6-1 with TRBJ1-1, with 8 bases that match TRBD1. The length of the CDR3 is 16 residues. Germline lookup yields CDR1 MNHNS and CDR2 SASEGT. Trimming at V came to 1 base and at J to 5 bases, leaving 9 bases not matched to a gene. The DNA of the CDR3 is TGTGCCAGCAGTGAAGGACAGGGGCCGGGTCAGACTGAAGCTTTCTTT. The encoded protein is CASSEGQGPGQTEAFF.

This clonotype was seen more than once but under ten times. The genes are TRBV4-1 and TRBJ1-2; a weak D match, TRBD1 (5 bases). The CDR3 covers 15 residues. Germline V gives CDR1 MGHRA, CDR2 YSYEKL. V lost 4 bases and J 0 bases, leaving 12 bases between the germline ends. CDR3 in amino acids: CASSLRQSTNYGYTF. The CDR3 coding sequence is TGCGCCAGCAGCCTCAGACAGTCTACTAACTATGGCTACACCTTC.

This chain links TRBV4-3 with TRBJ2-1; no clear D gene. This CDR3 has 14 amino acids. Per germline, CDR1 LGHNA and CDR2 YSLEER. The germline V and J ends were trimmed by 0 bases and 6 bases, with 9 bases remaining between them. The CDR3 reads CASSQERTGNEQFF. The CDR3 DNA sequence: TGCGCCAGCAGCCAAGAGCGGACGGGCAATGAGCAGTTCTTC.

This clonotype was observed many times. V usage is TRBV4-3 and J usage is TRBJ2-1; D not certain. The V gene lost 1 base and the J gene lost 4 bases, with 8 bases spanning the gap. The CDR3 runs 14 residues. The V gene's germline CDR1 is LGHNA and CDR2 YSLEER. The CDR3 coding sequence is TGCGCCAGCAGCCAAGTGGCGGTTTACAATGAGCAGTTCTTC. This encodes CASSQVAVYNEQFF.

This clonotype was seen a few times. The chain has TRBV12-3 or TRBV12-4 and TRBJ1-1, with a weak D call TRBD1 (6 bases). The CDR3 is made up of 14 amino acids. V was pared by 7 bases and J by 1 base, with 13 bases between. CDR3 in amino acids: CASIKQGRNTEAFF. CDR3 sequence (DNA): TGTGCCAGCATCAAACAGGGTAGGAACACTGAAGCTTTCTTT.

In DNA, the CDR3 is TGTGCCAGCAGTTTTTGGAGCGATGAGCAGTTCTTC. It codes for CASSFWSDEQFF. The V gene is TRBV7-9, the J gene TRBJ2-1; unclear D gene. Trimming cost V 6 bases and J 8 bases, with 11 bases left between them. The CDR3 runs to 12 residues. The V gene's germline CDR1 is SEHNR and CDR2 FQNEAQ (reference sequence).

This clonotype has a count of ten or more. The chain employs TRBV7-6 and TRBJ2-5; maybe TRBD2 (6 bases). Germline values: CDR1 SGHVS, CDR2 FNYEAQ. The CDR3 has 13 amino acids. V dropped 5 bases and J dropped 7 bases, with 14 bases sitting between them. CDR3 amino acids: CASSPEVGGTQYF. In DNA, the CDR3 is TGTGCCAGCAGCCCCGAGGTGGGGGGGACCCAGTACTTC.

The gene calls are TRBV4-1 and TRBJ1-2, with a tentative D call TRBD1 (6 bases). The germline V gene encodes CDR1 MGHRA and CDR2 YSYEKL. With 0 bases removed from V and 4 bases from J, the gap between germline ends came to 9 bases. The CDR3 length is 14 residues. CDR3 protein: CASSQEGAGYGYTF. In DNA, the CDR3 is TGCGCCAGCAGCCAAGAGGGGGCGGGCTATGGCTACACCTTC.

Only a few counts were recorded for this clonotype. The chain couples TRBV7-6 to TRBJ2-5, with D possibly matching TRBD2 (5 bases). The V end was cut by 4 bases, the J end by 0 bases, with 12 bases between. Germline CDR1 and CDR2: SGHVS and FNYEAQ. The CDR3 extends over 15 amino acids. CDR3 region: CASSSEGSHQETQYF. The CDR3 bases are TGTGCCAGCAGCTCCGAGGGATCCCACCAAGAGACCCAGTACTTC.

This clonotype appeared a few times. The J gene is TRBJ1-1, the V gene TRBV25-1; 7 nucleotides line up with TRBD1. Germline assignment: CDR1 MGHDK and CDR2 SYGVNS. This CDR3 has 16 residues. V trimming: 6 bases; J trimming: 2 bases; junction bases outside the gene matches: 12. CDR3 sequence (DNA): TGTGCCAGCAGGACAGGGCGAGGTGGGATTAACACTGAAGCTTTCTTT. Amino acid sequence: CASRTGRGGINTEAFF.

This chain links TRBV12-3 or TRBV12-4 with TRBJ1-5; tentative D call: TRBD1 (5 bases). The V gene lost 3 bases and the J gene lost 6 bases, with 12 bases spanning the gap. This CDR3 has 14 residues. The CDR3, as DNA: TGTGCCAGCAGTTTTGGGCAGGGTGTTCAGCCCCAGCATTTT. Translating gives CASSFGQGVQPQHF.

This clonotype appeared a few times. The chain uses TRBV6-6 and TRBJ2-7, with D perhaps matching TRBD2 (5 bases). This CDR3 spans 16 amino acids. Per germline, CDR1 MNHNY and CDR2 SVGAGI (reference sequence). Trimming took 0 bases from V and 4 from J, leaving 16 bases between them. The CDR3 is CASSYSFETGSYEQYF. The DNA for the CDR3 is TGTGCCAGCAGTTACTCGTTTGAGACGGGATCTTACGAGCAGTACTTC.

The chain uses TRBV24-1 and TRBJ2-2; D possibly matches TRBD1 or TRBD2 (5 bases each). Germline V gives CDR1 KGHDR, CDR2 SFDVKD. The CDR3 spans 16 residues. Trimming cost V 3 bases and J 1 base, with 11 bases left between them. In DNA, the CDR3 is TGTGCCACCAGTGATCCCGGGACGGGGAACACCGGGGAGCTGTTTTTT. Amino acids: CATSDPGTGNTGELFF.

This clonotype was counted only a few times. The chain joins TRBV28 to TRBJ1-5; tentative D call: TRBD1 (5 bases). The germline V gene has CDR1 MDHEN and CDR2 SYDVKM. The CDR3 spans 15 residues. Trimming removed 6 bases at V and 4 bases at J, with 16 bases between. This CDR3 reads CASSPTMGGNQPQHF. CDR3 bases: TGTGCCAGCAGCCCTACCATGGGGGGGAATCAGCCCCAGCATTTT.

This clonotype was picked up a small number of times. The chain is built from TRBV27 and TRBJ2-2; TRBD1 might be the D (5 bases). Deletions cut 4 bases from V and 3 bases from J, with 9 bases between. Germline V CDR1 and CDR2: MNHEY, SMNVEV (reference sequence). The CDR3 spans 14 residues. The chain's CDR3 is CASSYDRYTGELFF. CDR3 bases: TGTGCCAGCAGTTATGACAGATACACCGGGGAGCTGTTTTTT.

This clonotype has at least ten counts. The chain carries TRBV20-1 and TRBJ2-7; perhaps TRBD2 as D (6 bases). The CDR3 runs 14 residues. The V gene lost 6 bases and the J gene lost 4 bases, with 19 bases spanning the gap. Germline CDR1 is DFQATT and CDR2 is SNEGSKA (reference sequence). As DNA, the CDR3 is TGCAGTGCGACTAGGACCGACCACCGATACGAGCAGTACGTC. Protein product: CSATRTDHRYEQYV.

In this sample, this clonotype turned up many times. The CDR3: CASSSTSVGTGELFF. Written as DNA, the CDR3 is TGTGCCAGCAGCTCGACTAGCGTTGGTACCGGGGAGCTGTTTTTT. The J gene is TRBJ2-2, the V gene TRBV7-9; TRBD2 agrees at 8 bases. The length of the CDR3 is 15 residues. Looked up from germline, CDR1 is SEHNR and CDR2 is FQNEAQ (reference sequence). V gave up 4 bases and J gave up 5 bases; unmatched junction bases: 6.

The chain has TRBV7-3 and TRBJ2-3; 7 bases align to TRBD1. V was pared by 5 bases and J by 2 bases, with 7 bases of the junction left unmatched. From germline, CDR1 is SGHTA and CDR2 FQGTGA. CDR3 length: 15 amino acids. The CDR3 DNA sequence: TGTGCCAGCAGCGGAACAGGGGTCAACACAGATACGCAGTATTTT. This translates into CASSGTGVNTDTQYF.

In its sample, this clonotype was seen a few times. V usage is TRBV5-1 and J usage is TRBJ2-3; the match to TRBD1 covers 10 bases. V gave up 4 bases and J gave up 3 bases; unmatched junction bases: 8. From germline, CDR1 is SGHRS and CDR2 YFSETQ. This CDR3 is built from 16 residues. CDR3 DNA: TGCGCCAGCAGCCCTGACAGGGGGCTTAGAACAGATACGCAGTATTTT. This codes for CASSPDRGLRTDTQYF. Full variable domain (missing parts from reference TRBV5-1 and TRBJ2-3): KAGVTQTPRYLIKTRGQQVTLSCSPISGHRSVSWYQQTPGQGLQFLFEYFSETQRNKGNFPGRFSGRQFSNSRSEMNVSTLELGDSALYLCASSPDRGLRTDTQYFGPGTRLTVL.

Only a few counts were recorded for this clonotype. The chain recombines TRBV27 with TRBJ1-5; unclear D gene. This CDR3 is built from 12 residues. Trimming removed 6 bases from V and 7 bases from J, with 10 bases in between. Germline assignment: CDR1 MNHEY and CDR2 SMNVEV (reference sequence). CDR3: CASSRGGQPQHF. The CDR3 nucleotides are TGTGCCAGCAGCCGGGGAGGGCAGCCCCAGCATTTT.

The CDR3 here is CASRDGTSINTQYF. The CDR3 DNA reads TGTGCCAGCAGGGACGGGACTAGCATAAATACGCAGTATTTT. The V gene is TRBV12-3 or TRBV12-4, the J gene TRBJ2-3; 9 bases map to TRBD2. Trimming at V came to 6 bases and at J to 7 bases, leaving 8 bases not matched to a gene. The CDR3 totals 14 residues.

The CDR3: CASSYQGGSGYTF. The DNA for the CDR3 is TGTGCCAGCAGTTACCAGGGAGGCAGTGGCTACACCTTC. The rearrangement joins TRBV27 to TRBJ1-2; perhaps TRBD1 as D (5 bases). The V end was cut by 4 bases, the J end by 7 bases, with 13 bases between. The germline CDR1 and CDR2 sequences are MNHEY and SMNVEV (reference sequence). The CDR3 length is 13 residues.

This clonotype was recorded at least ten times. The genes are TRBV20-1 and TRBJ1-1; 7 bases fit TRBD1. Germline CDR1 is DFQATT and CDR2 is SNEGSKA (reference sequence). V lost 0 bases to trimming and J lost 0 bases; unmatched junction nucleotides: 4. This CDR3 is built from 15 residues. DNA for the CDR3: TGCAGTGCTAGAGAGGGACAGATAATGAACACTGAAGCTTTCTTT. Amino acid sequence: CSAREGQIMNTEAFF.

This clonotype came up a few times. This sequence joins TRBV4-1 and TRBJ1-5, with D hard to call. With 1 base removed from V and 4 bases from J, the gap between germline ends came to 8 bases. CDR1 is MGHRA, CDR2 YSYEKL, per germline. CDR3 size: 14 residues. CDR3 in amino acids: CASSQGNRNQPQHF. CDR3 nucleotides: TGCGCCAGCAGCCAAGGGAACAGAAATCAGCCCCAGCATTTT.